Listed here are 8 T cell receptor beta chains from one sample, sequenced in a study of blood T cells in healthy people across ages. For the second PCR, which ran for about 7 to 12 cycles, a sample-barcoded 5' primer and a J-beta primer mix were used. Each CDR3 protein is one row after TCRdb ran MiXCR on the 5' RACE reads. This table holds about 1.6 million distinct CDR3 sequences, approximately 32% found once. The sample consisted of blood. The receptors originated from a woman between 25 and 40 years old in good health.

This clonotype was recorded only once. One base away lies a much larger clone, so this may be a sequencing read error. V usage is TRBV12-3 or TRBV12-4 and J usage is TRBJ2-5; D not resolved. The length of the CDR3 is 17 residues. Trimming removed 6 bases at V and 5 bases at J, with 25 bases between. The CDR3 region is CASSIGVPRITWETQYF. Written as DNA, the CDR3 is TGTGCCAGCAGCATTGGGGTCCCGAGGATCACGTGGGAGACCCAGTACTTC.

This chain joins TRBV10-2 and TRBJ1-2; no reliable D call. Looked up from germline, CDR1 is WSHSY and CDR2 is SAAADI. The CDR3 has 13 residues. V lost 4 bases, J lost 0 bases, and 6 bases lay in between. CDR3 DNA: TGCGCCAGCAGTGGTCCAACTAACTATGGCTACACCTTC. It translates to CASSGPTNYGYTF.

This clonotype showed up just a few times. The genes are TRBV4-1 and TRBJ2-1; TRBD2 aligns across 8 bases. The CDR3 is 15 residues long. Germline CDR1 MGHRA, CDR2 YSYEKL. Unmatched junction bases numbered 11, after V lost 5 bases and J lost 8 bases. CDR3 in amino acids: CASSAGGRAPHEQFF. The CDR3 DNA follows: TGCGCCAGCAGCGCGGGGGGACGGGCCCCACATGAGCAGTTCTTC.

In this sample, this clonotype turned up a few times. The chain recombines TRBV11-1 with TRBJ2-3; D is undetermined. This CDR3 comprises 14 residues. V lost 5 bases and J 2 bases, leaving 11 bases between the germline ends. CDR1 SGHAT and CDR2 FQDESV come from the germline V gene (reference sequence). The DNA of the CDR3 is TGTGCCAGCAGCCGTCCCCCCGACACAGATACGCAGTATTTT. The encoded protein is CASSRPPDTDTQYF.

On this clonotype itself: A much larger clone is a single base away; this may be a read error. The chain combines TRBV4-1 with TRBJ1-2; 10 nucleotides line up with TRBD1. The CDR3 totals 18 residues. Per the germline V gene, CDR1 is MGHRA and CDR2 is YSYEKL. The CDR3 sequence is CASSLTPGQGISNYDYTF. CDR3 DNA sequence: TGCGCCAGCTCTTTAACCCCGGGACAGGGGATATCTAACTATGACTACACCTTC.

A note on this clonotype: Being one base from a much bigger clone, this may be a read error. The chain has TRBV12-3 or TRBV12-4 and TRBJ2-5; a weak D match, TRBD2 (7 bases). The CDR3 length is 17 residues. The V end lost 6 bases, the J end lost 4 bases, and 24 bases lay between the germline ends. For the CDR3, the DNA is TGTGCCAGCAGAACAGGACTAGTGGGGGGGCAGTTAGAGACCCAGTACTTC. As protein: CASRTGLVGGQLETQYF.

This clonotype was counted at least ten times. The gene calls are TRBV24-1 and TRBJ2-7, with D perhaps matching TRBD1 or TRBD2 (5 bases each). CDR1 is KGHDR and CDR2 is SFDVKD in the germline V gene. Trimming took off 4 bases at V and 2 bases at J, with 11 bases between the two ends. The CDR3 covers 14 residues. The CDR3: CATSDPGRAYEQYF. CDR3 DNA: TGTGCCACCAGTGACCCGGGACGGGCCTACGAGCAGTACTTC.

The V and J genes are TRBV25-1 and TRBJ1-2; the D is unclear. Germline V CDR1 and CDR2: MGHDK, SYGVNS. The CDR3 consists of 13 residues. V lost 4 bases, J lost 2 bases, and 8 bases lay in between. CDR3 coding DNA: TGTGCCAGCAGTGTTTATCCAAACTATGGCTACACCTTC. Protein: CASSVYPNYGYTF.